The sequence of this T cell receptor (beta chain) was determined in a study of blood T cell repertoires in COVID-19 (dated by TCRdb to the early 2020s). Study-level background: Collaborator samples came from the United States, Italy and Spain and covered acute and convalescent phases of COVID-19. The repertoires were released in a freely available public database intended as a resource for research on the immune response to SARS-CoV-2. The prospective study material was composed of cDNA or gDNA derived from T cells, B-cell-depleted T cells, or PBMCs. Deeply sampled blood TCRbeta repertoires from subjects exposed to, actively infected with, or recovered from COVID-19 were included in the dataset. A de-identified subject ID, COVID-19 status, age in years and sex were almost always included in the sample metadata. Where available, HLA class I and class II types were taken from metadata supplied by the sample provider and were not determined by assay-based typing. The samples were drawn from two sources: the first 160 participants of the ongoing ImmuneRACE study, and over 1,000 subjects contributed by 6 global collaborators.

Comment on this clone: Which antigen it targets is not known. No clone much larger than this one lies a single base away; base qualities are absent.

Participants in the prospective study were aged about 18 to 100 years, lived in some 24 United States geographic areas, and enrolled through a virtual design. To assign participants to cohorts, the prospective study relied on clinical history that participants themselves reported in a screening survey and a study questionnaire. Recovered participants in ImmuneRACE Cohort 3 were defined by two consecutive negative NP/OP PCR tests, clearance by a healthcare professional, or resolution of symptoms. Mobile phlebotomists in the prospective study collected whole blood, serum and a nasopharyngeal or oropharyngeal swab from every participant. Prospective study participants could optionally give additional blood draws and questionnaires over an approximately 2-month period. Before DNA extraction, blood samples from the prospective study were shipped at room temperature or frozen. The V end gives up 1 base and the J end 8 bases, leaving 15 bases in the junction not matched to a gene. Including cysteine and phenylalanine, the CDR3 has 17 amino acids. Of the read, only the CDR3 DNA is kept; its 51 bases are in frame from base 1. From the germline V gene, CDR1 is MGHRA and CDR2 is YSYEKL.

The immunoSEQ Assay, a bias-controlled multiplex PCR, was used to amplify TCRbeta CDR3 regions from genomic DNA. The original pipeline was this. The number of nucleated cells in each sample was estimated by amplification of reference gene primers within the assay. Sequence reads were collapsed and filtered to measure the absolute abundance of every unique TCRbeta CDR3 rearrangement. Productive Simpson clonality was computed per sample as the square root of Simpson's diversity index over productive rearrangements. TCRdb carries this immuneACCESS record with in-frame sequences only. Its versions omit some clonotypes, under half of them owing to an unresolved V gene in the studies checked, with the rest unexplained. Clonal size and the V and J genes are those of that table, whereas D and trimming came from the DNA. The sample yields roughly 370,000 clones; just under 90% were counted once. The ten largest clonotypes hold roughly 10% of the sample.

Overall study results and their limits: The quantity of clinical and demographic metadata differed by source and by participant and was supplied without curation.

The chain is assembled from TRBV4-1 and TRBJ1-2, with 8 middle bases fitting TRBD1. Sequenced material: PBMCs or T cells enriched from blood (not recorded which). This sequence originates from a woman aged 50 to 65 who had recovered from COVID-19. The CDR3 region has the sequence CASSQGGQGAGSKGYTF. The nucleotide sequence is given as TGCGCCAGCAGCCAAGGGGGCCAGGGGGCGGGTTCAAAAGGCTACACCTTC.